These 31 T cell receptor beta chains share one sample of origin, sequenced in a study of chemoradiotherapy in HPV16-positive cancers. Assay used: immunoSEQ multiplex PCR; TCRdb lists only in-frame clones, some missing. The profile shows 650 to 900 clones, over 75% of them singletons. The sequencing here drew on tumor tissue, taken from a patient who underwent chemoradiotherapy. These receptors were obtained from a human donor with HPV-associated anogenital cancer.

This clone has only one observation. Other DNA sequences from this sample encode an identical CDR3 as well. The chain employs TRBV5-4 and TRBJ2-2, with TRBD2 identical over 12 bases. J gave up 5 bases and V 3 bases, and 5 bases lay outside the gene matches. Germline V CDR1 and CDR2: SGHNT, YYREEE (reference sequence). This CDR3 is built from 16 residues. CDR3 sequence reads: CASSSGLAGRTGELFF. Written as DNA, the CDR3 is TGTGCCAGCAGCTCGGGACTAGCGGGTCGAACCGGGGAGCTGTTTTTT.

The genes are TRBV5-6 and TRBJ2-5; the D gene is possibly TRBD1 (6 bases). The J call may be mistaken, given a closer DNA end match to TRBJ2-7. This CDR3 comprises 13 residues. Germline V gene data show CDR1 as SGHDT and CDR2 as YYEEEE. The CDR3 sequence: CASQKTGAYEQYF. The CDR3 DNA sequence: TGTGCCAGCCAAAAGACAGGAGCCTACGAGCAGTACTTC.

This clone was seen a single time. V is TRBV6-1 and J is TRBJ1-2; TRBD1 is a possible D gene (5 bases). Germline assignment: CDR1 MNHNS and CDR2 SASEGT. V was cut by 3 bases and J by 6 bases, with 11 bases left in between. The CDR3 consists of 13 residues. CDR3 sequence reads: CASSDTGGDGYTF. In DNA, the CDR3 is TGTGCCAGCAGTGATACAGGAGGAGATGGCTACACCTTC.

The V gene is TRBV19, the J gene TRBJ2-5; possible D gene TRBD2, 6 bases. The ends were cut back, 9 bases at V and 4 bases at J, with 12 bases in the middle. The CDR3 loop spans 12 amino acids. Germline values: CDR1 LNHDA, CDR2 SQIVND (reference sequence). The CDR3 nucleotides read TGTGCCAGCGGGGGTATGTCAGAGACCCAGTACTTC. This encodes CASGGMSETQYF. The whole variable domain, filled in from reference TRBV19 and TRBJ2-5, reads DGGITQSPKYLFRKEGQNVTLSCEQNLNHDAMYWYRQDPGQGLRLIYYSQIVNDFQKGDIAEGYSVSREKKESFPLTVTSAQKNPTAFYLCASGGMSETQYFGPGTRLLVL.

This chain joins TRBV5-1 and TRBJ2-3; 13 bases line up with TRBD2. CDR1 and CDR2 from the germline V gene are SGHRS and YFSETQ. This CDR3 region has 15 residues. J was trimmed by 5 bases and V by 0 bases; bases with no gene match: 0. CDR3 in amino acids: CASSLGLAGGDTQYF. Here the CDR3 DNA reads TGCGCCAGCAGCTTGGGACTAGCGGGGGGAGATACGCAGTATTTT.

The rearrangement links TRBV6-6 to TRBJ2-2; D possibly corresponds to TRBD1 (6 bases). Trimming shortened V by 7 bases and J by 5 bases, and 11 bases separated the two germline ends. The CDR3 totals 13 residues. Per the germline V gene, CDR1 is MNHNY and CDR2 is SVGAGI (reference sequence). The CDR3 region is CASKQGGTGELFF. The CDR3, as DNA: TGTGCCAGCAAACAGGGCGGGACCGGGGAGCTGTTTTTT.

The rearrangement uses TRBV6-6 and TRBJ1-1; TRBD1 matches at 9 bases. Germline V gives CDR1 MNHNY, CDR2 SVGAGI (reference sequence). The CDR3 sequence is 15 residues long. V lost 7 bases and J lost 5; bases outside the gene matches: 11. CDR3 residues: CASNSRTGVVTEAFF. DNA of the CDR3: TGTGCCAGCAATTCTAGGACAGGGGTGGTAACTGAAGCTTTCTTT.

CDR3 sequence: CASSPLVENTGELFF. The CDR3 nucleotides are TGTGCCAGCTCACCACTGGTAGAGAACACCGGGGAGCTGTTTTTT. The chain uses TRBV18 and TRBJ2-2, with unresolved D. Germline V gene lookup returns CDR1 KGHSH and CDR2 LQKENI. The CDR3 extends over 15 amino acids. Trimming removed 1 base from V and 1 base from J, with 7 bases in between.

This rearrangement joins TRBV12-5 to TRBJ2-5, with 7 nucleotides matching TRBD1. Looked up from germline, CDR1 is LGHNT and CDR2 is FRNRAP. The length of the CDR3 is 13 residues. With 6 bases clipped from V and 4 bases from J, the junction kept 5 bases outside the gene matches. The CDR3 protein is CASGRRTGETQYF. CDR3 DNA: TGTGCTAGTGGGCGTAGGACAGGAGAGACCCAGTACTTC.

This clone came up a few times. The gene calls are TRBV7-2 and TRBJ2-1; no clear D. Trimming shortened V by 3 bases and J by 8 bases, and 5 bases separated the two germline ends. The V gene's germline CDR1 is SGHTA and CDR2 FQGNSA. The length of the CDR3 is 11 residues. Here the CDR3 reads CASSFRHEQFF. The CDR3 DNA is TGTGCCAGCAGCTTCCGACATGAGCAGTTCTTC.

This chain joins TRBV14 and TRBJ1-6, with 8 bases matching TRBD1. CDR3 length equals 16 residues. From germline, CDR1 is SGHDN and CDR2 FVKESK. V was clipped by 4 bases and J by 0 bases; unmatched bases: 2. For the CDR3, the DNA is TGTGCCAGCAGCCGGACAGGGAGCTCCTATAATTCACCCCTCCACTTT. Translated: CASSRTGSSYNSPLHF.

The chain has TRBV7-8 and TRBJ2-3; D not certain. Trimming took 5 bases from V and 2 from J, leaving 11 bases between them. Germline CDR1 reads SGHVS; CDR2 reads FQNEAQ. This CDR3 contains 14 residues. The CDR3 sequence is CASSEQLYTDTQYF. In nucleotides, the CDR3 is TGTGCCAGCAGCGAACAGTTGTACACAGATACGCAGTATTTT.

In this sample, this clone turned up once. The chain has TRBV5-1 and TRBJ1-4; 9 nucleotides align to TRBD1. The CDR3 has 16 amino acids. Germline V lookup: CDR1 SGHRS, CDR2 YFSETQ. Unmatched junction bases numbered 4, after V lost 4 bases and J lost 0 bases. CDR3 in DNA: TGCGCCAGCAGCACGGGACAGGGAGCAACTAATGAAAAACTGTTTTTT. This gives the protein CASSTGQGATNEKLFF.

This clone was seen once. J is TRBJ2-1 and V is TRBV6-4; 8 bases line up with TRBD1. This CDR3 is built from 15 residues. Trimming took 3 bases from V and 0 from J; bases not matched to a gene: 1. CDR1 and CDR2 from the germline V gene are MRHNA and SNTAGT. CDR3 bases: TGTGCCAGCAGTGAACAGGGGGACTCCTACAATGAGCAGTTCTTC. This codes for CASSEQGDSYNEQFF.

The V and J genes are TRBV5-1 and TRBJ1-1, with D possibly being TRBD1 (6 bases). Germline V CDR1 and CDR2: SGHRS, YFSETQ. Trimming removed 4 bases at V and 4 bases at J, with 17 bases between. The CDR3 length is 15 residues. CDR3 protein: CASSTGRGATTEAFF. The CDR3 nucleotides read TGCGCCAGCAGCACGGGACGGGGGGCGACCACTGAAGCTTTCTTT. Combining the CDR3 with reference TRBV5-1 and TRBJ1-1 gives the whole variable domain KAGVTQTPRYLIKTRGQQVTLSCSPISGHRSVSWYQQTPGQGLQFLFEYFSETQRNKGNFPGRFSGRQFSNSRSEMNVSTLELGDSALYLCASSTGRGATTEAFFGQGTRLTVV.

The chain joins TRBV7-9 to TRBJ2-3, with D unclear. V lost 0 bases to trimming and J lost 3 bases, with 13 bases between them. Germline V lookup: CDR1 SEHNR, CDR2 FQNEAQ (reference sequence). The CDR3 totals 16 residues. CDR3 bases: TGTGCCAGCAGCTTAGCGGGTGGTAACCCTACAGATACGCAGTATTTT. It codes for CASSLAGGNPTDTQYF.

This rearrangement joins TRBV7-6 to TRBJ2-1; 7 nucleotides agree with TRBD2. There are 13 residues in the CDR3. Germline V CDR1 and CDR2: SGHVS, FNYEAQ. Unmatched junction bases numbered 2, after V lost 1 base and J lost 8 bases. The CDR3 DNA sequence: TGTGCCAGCAGCTTAGGACTAGCCGATGAGCAGTTCTTC. Translation gives CASSLGLADEQFF.

The J gene is TRBJ1-1, the V gene TRBV6-1, with D tentatively TRBD1 (5 bases). The germline gives CDR1 MNHNS, CDR2 SASEGT. The CDR3 extends over 13 amino acids. V was trimmed by 6 bases and J by 1 base, leaving 9 bases between them. The DNA for the CDR3 is TGTGCCAGCAGAACGACAGAGAACACTGAAGCTTTCTTT. Protein sequence: CASRTTENTEAFF.

The rearrangement links TRBV7-3 to TRBJ2-5, with D tentatively TRBD2 (6 bases). The germline V gene encodes CDR1 SGHTA and CDR2 FQGTGA. The CDR3 consists of 13 residues. The V end was cut by 4 bases, the J end by 5 bases, with 11 bases between. For the CDR3, the DNA is TGTGCCAGCAGCTCCTCTAGCGTCGAGACCCAGTACTTC. Encoded protein: CASSSSSVETQYF.

This clone was seen a few times. V is TRBV7-9 and J is TRBJ2-7, with D uncertain. Germline CDR1 is SEHNR and CDR2 is FQNEAQ (reference sequence). This CDR3 spans 14 amino acids. The V end was cut by 2 bases, the J end by 2 bases, with 10 bases between. The CDR3 coding sequence is TGTGCCAGCAGCTTAATTAGTGCTCCCTACGAGCAGTACTTC. It yields the protein CASSLISAPYEQYF. The full variable domain, with the rest looked up from reference TRBV7-9 and TRBJ2-7, is DTGVSQNPRHKITKRGQNVTFRCDPISEHNRLYWYRQTLGQGPEFLTYFQNEAQLEKSRLLSDRFSAERPKGSFSTLEIQRTEQGDSAMYLCASSLISAPYEQYFGPGTRLTVT.

This chain uses TRBV7-9 with TRBJ1-1, with a weak D call TRBD1 (5 bases). The ends were cut back, 5 bases at V and 1 base at J, with 17 bases in the middle. Germline V CDR1 and CDR2: SEHNR, FQNEAQ (reference sequence). The CDR3 has 16 residues. For the CDR3, the DNA is TGTGCCAGCAGCACGTCGGGGGGAGAAGGGAACACTGAAGCTTTCTTT. Translation gives CASSTSGGEGNTEAFF.

This rearrangement joins TRBV30 to TRBJ1-6, with D maybe TRBD1 (5 bases). This CDR3 spans 13 amino acids. V lost 2 bases, J lost 7 bases, and 9 bases lay in between. CDR1 is GTSNPN, CDR2 SVGIG, per germline (reference sequence). Here the CDR3 reads CAWSLGGNSPLHF. The CDR3 DNA reads as TGTGCCTGGAGTTTGGGGGGAAATTCACCCCTCCACTTT. The variable domain in full, with the rest retrieved from reference TRBV30 and TRBJ1-6, is SQTIHQWPATLVQPVGSPLSLECTVEGTSNPNLYWYRQAAGRGLQLLFYSVGIGQISSEVPQNLSASRPQDRQFILSSKKLLLSDSGFYLCAWSLGGNSPLHFGNGTRLTVT.

V and J are TRBV30 and TRBJ1-3; D call uncertain. Germline lookup yields CDR1 GTSNPN and CDR2 SVGIG (reference sequence). The CDR3 contains 15 residues. Between the trimmed V and J ends, which lost 0 bases and 4 bases, there was a span of 13 bases. The CDR3 bases are TGTGCCTGGAGTGTAAGGGCACCCAGAGGAAACACCATATATTTT. Its translation is CAWSVRAPRGNTIYF.

This sequence joins TRBV19 and TRBJ1-5; possible D gene TRBD1, 6 bases. V lost 6 bases and J 10 bases, leaving 22 bases between the germline ends. Germline CDR1 reads LNHDA; CDR2 reads SQIVND (reference sequence). CDR3 length: 15 amino acids. CDR3 sequence: CASRVSGAASPPQHF. The CDR3 nucleotides read TGTGCCAGTAGGGTATCGGGGGCCGCTAGTCCCCCCCAGCATTTT.

V is TRBV9 and J is TRBJ1-1; D call uncertain. This CDR3 is 15 amino acids long. Trimming took off 3 bases at V and 1 base at J, with 13 bases between the two ends. The V gene's germline CDR1 is SGDLS and CDR2 YYNGEE. The CDR3 sequence is CASSAGTLGNTEAFF. In DNA, the CDR3 is TGTGCCAGCAGCGCGGGAACATTGGGGAACACTGAAGCTTTCTTT.

The chain is built from TRBV9 and TRBJ1-5; 9 bases are shared with TRBD1. V trimming: 2 bases; J trimming: 4 bases; junction bases outside the gene matches: 7. Per the germline V gene, CDR1 is SGDLS and CDR2 is YYNGEE. The CDR3 contains 16 residues. As DNA, the CDR3 is TGTGCCAGCAGCGTGGGACAGGGTACGAAGAATCAGCCCCAGCATTTT. Translating gives CASSVGQGTKNQPQHF.

This clone was observed a few times. This rearrangement joins TRBV11-3 to TRBJ2-5, with a weak D call TRBD2 (5 bases). V was pared by 5 bases and J by 5 bases, with 18 bases between. The CDR3 runs 15 residues. CDR1 SGHNT and CDR2 YENEEA come from the germline V gene. The CDR3 DNA follows: TGTGCCAGCAGCGTCGGACTGTTAACGGTGGAGACCCAGTACTTC. Translated: CASSVGLLTVETQYF. Drawing the rest from reference TRBV11-3 and TRBJ2-5, the complete variable domain is EAGVVQSPRYKIIEKKQPVAFWCNPISGHNTLYWYLQNLGQGPELLIRYENEEAVDDSQLPKDRFSAERLKGVDSTLKIQPAELGDSAVYLCASSVGLLTVETQYFGPGTRLLVL.

The J gene is TRBJ2-4, the V gene TRBV5-6, with 13 bases identical to TRBD2. V was pared by 3 bases and J by 6 bases, with 6 bases of the junction left unmatched. The CDR3 runs to 16 residues. Germline CDR1 is SGHDT and CDR2 is YYEEEE. The chain's CDR3 is CASSSGLAGDLNIQYF. CDR3 nucleotide sequence: TGTGCCAGCAGCTCCGGACTAGCGGGGGACTTAAACATTCAGTACTTC.

The CDR3 loop is CASSLRDGYGYTF. The CDR3 DNA reads as TGTGCCAGCAGTCTCAGGGACGGCTATGGCTACACCTTC. The gene calls are TRBV6-5 and TRBJ1-2, with TRBD1 as a possible D gene (5 bases). V was cut by 5 bases and J by 4 bases, with 11 bases left in between. Germline CDR1 and CDR2: MNHEY and SVGAGI. CDR3 size: 13 residues.

The chain combines TRBV7-3 with TRBJ2-5; D not certain. V was cut by 4 bases and J by 5 bases, with 17 bases left in between. Looked up from germline, CDR1 is SGHTA and CDR2 is FQGTGA. This CDR3 is 15 amino acids long. The CDR3 sequence: CASSYRPSAYETQYF. CDR3 nucleotides: TGTGCCAGCAGCTACCGCCCCTCAGCGTACGAGACCCAGTACTTC.

This rearrangement joins TRBV7-2 to TRBJ1-1; D possibly corresponds to TRBD1 (5 bases). This CDR3 has 16 residues. Trimming removed 0 bases at V and 5 bases at J, with 16 bases between. Germline CDR1 and CDR2: SGHTA and FQGNSA. The CDR3 loop reads CASSLARVGGRTEAFF. The CDR3 nucleotides read TGTGCCAGCAGCTTAGCAAGGGTCGGGGGTCGGACTGAAGCTTTCTTT.